This TCR beta chain was documented in a study of T cell repertoires in cytomegalovirus infection. CDR1 LGHNA and CDR2 YNFKEQ come from the germline V gene. The CDR3 has 13 amino acids. Trimming shortened V by 0 bases and J by 6 bases, and 6 bases separated the two germline ends. TCRdb redid the calling of the reads with MiXCR, one entry per CDR3 protein. This sample has 310,000 or so distinct CDR3 sequences; 25% occur once, and the top ten carry approximately 15%. Sequences were obtained from PBMCs. The V gene is TRBV4-2, the J gene TRBJ2-1; D gene uncertain. The receptor's source is a human donor in good health (CMV status not recorded). Some clones in this sample may be carry-over from other donors' samples. The CDR3 reads CASSQEQRNEQFF. The CDR3 nucleotides read TGTGCCAGCAGCCAAGAACAGCGCAATGAGCAGTTCTTC.